Listed below are T cell receptor beta chains from one sample, sequenced in a study of T cells in Graves' hyperthyroidism and ophthalmopathy. In TCRdb, the multiplex PCR reads were re-called with MiXCR into one record per CDR3 protein. The data show roughly 360,000 distinct CDR3 sequences, approximately 13% seen once. Sequencing input: blood. The source is a man aged 25-45 years with Graves' hyperthyroidism that later progressed to Graves' ophthalmopathy. The CDR3 runs from the conserved cysteine through the conserved F or W. The D gene is left open where the match is weak. The size of a clone is reported for some rows only, either as once, few or many, or as a class for expanded clones.

few	TRBV5-1	TRBJ2-7	NA	TGCGCCAGCAGCTTTTCACGGGGAATGGGCGAGCAGTACTTC	CASSFSRGMGEQYF
few	TRBV7-8	TRBJ1-5	TRBD1	TGTGCCAGCAGCTTAGGGGGGACAGTTAGCAATCAGCCCCAGCATTTT	CASSLGGTVSNQPQHF
NA	TRBV30	TRBJ2-3	NA	TGTGCCTGGAGTCTTTTAACTAGCACAGATACGCAGTATTTT	CAWSLLTSTDTQYF
few	TRBV28	TRBJ2-3	NA	TGTGCCAGCACGACAGGCGTAGATACGCAGTATTTT	CASTTGVDTQYF
few	TRBV10-2	TRBJ2-3	TRBD2	TGCGCCAGCAGCGGAGACCGGACTAGCGTTCCAGATACGCAGTATTTT	CASSGDRTSVPDTQYF
NA	TRBV6-2/TRBV6-3	TRBJ2-1	NA	TGTGTAGGTCGGGAAGAGCAGTTCTTC	CVGREEQFF
few	TRBV29-1	TRBJ2-5	TRBD2	TGCAGCGTTGAATTTACTAGCGGGGGTAGGCAAGAGACCCAGTACTTC	CSVEFTSGGRQETQYF
NA	TRBV7-9	TRBJ2-5	NA	TGTGCCAGCAGCTTAGGTGTACAGAAACAAGAGACCCAGTACTTC	CASSLGVQKQETQYF
many	TRBV27	TRBJ2-2	NA	TGTGCCAGCAGTGTCGCCTCATGGAATGCCGGGGAGCTGTTTTTT	CASSVASWNAGELFF
many	TRBV2	TRBJ2-1	TRBD1	TGTGCCAGTGGGACCGGACAGGTCTACAATGAGCAGTTCTTC	CASGTGQVYNEQFF
few	TRBV29-1	TRBJ2-7	TRBD1	TGCAGCGTTGGGGACAGGGTTCACGAGCAGTACTTC	CSVGDRVHEQYF
NA	TRBV5-1	TRBJ2-7	NA	TGCGCCAGCAGCTTGCCAGGTCCCGAGCAGTACTTC	CASSLPGPEQYF
many	TRBV12-3/TRBV12-4	TRBJ2-5	NA	TGTGCCAGCAGTCAGGGGAAGGGGACCCAGTACTTC	CASSQGKGTQYF
many	TRBV2	TRBJ1-1	NA	TGTGCCAGCAGAGAGGGACATCGCGCTTTCTTT	CASREGHRAFF
many	TRBV11-2	TRBJ2-1	NA	TGTGCCAGCAGTGAAGGTATGCGTGAGCAGTTCTTC	CASSEGMREQFF
few	TRBV9	TRBJ1-3	TRBD1	TGTGCCTCCCGAAGGGGGCTCGGAAACACCATATATTTT	CASRRGLGNTIYF
NA	TRBV7-6	TRBJ2-1	TRBD2	TGTGCCAGCAGACCTCTAGCGGGGCGTTACAATGAGCAGTTCTTC	CASRPLAGRYNEQFF
many	TRBV7-9	TRBJ2-7	TRBD2	TGTGCCAGCAGCTTAGAAGGTAGCGGGGACGAGCAGTACTTC	CASSLEGSGDEQYF
many	TRBV5-1	TRBJ2-7	TRBD1	TGCGCCAGCAGATGGACCACCGGGACAGAGTCTTGGGAGCAGTACTTC	CASRWTTGTESWEQYF
NA	TRBV20-1	TRBJ2-3	NA	TGCAGTGCTGCAGGGGGGGGGGCCACAGATACGCAGTATTTT	CSAAGGGATDTQYF
NA	TRBV9	TRBJ2-2	NA	TGTGCCAGCAGACCCCTAGGGGGGGGGAACACCGGGGAGCTGTTTTTT	CASRPLGGGNTGELFF
NA	TRBV28	TRBJ2-5	TRBD1	TGTGCCAGCAGTCTGCCGGGACAGGGGGCCGACCAAGAGACCCAGTACTTC	CASSLPGQGADQETQYF
many	TRBV28	TRBJ1-5	NA	TGTGCCAGCAGTGGGGCCAATCAGCCCCAGCATTTT	CASSGANQPQHF
many	TRBV30	TRBJ2-1	NA	TGTGCCTGGAGTAGACTGGGCGGGGCCGCGGGGAATGAGCAGTTCTTC	CAWSRLGGAAGNEQFF
many	TRBV5-4	TRBJ1-1	NA	TGTGCCAGCAGCACGGACACGAACACTGAAGCTTTCTTT	CASSTDTNTEAFF
NA	TRBV4-1	TRBJ1-4	TRBD1	TGCGCCAGCAGCCAAGATACAGGGGCCGGTGAAAAACTGTTTTTT	CASSQDTGAGEKLFF
many	TRBV2	TRBJ2-1	NA	TGTGCCAGCAGTGCAGATCGGAGCAGCTCCTACAATGAGCAGTTCTTC	CASSADRSSSYNEQFF
many	TRBV12-3/TRBV12-4	TRBJ1-4	NA	TGTGCCAGCAGTTTGCATATTAATGAAAAACTGTTTTTT	CASSLHINEKLFF
few	TRBV11-2	TRBJ2-3	NA	TGTGCCAGCAGCTTGAGGGGGGCACAGACAGATACGCAGTATTTT	CASSLRGAQTDTQYF
many	TRBV7-3	TRBJ2-7	NA	TGTGCCAGCAGCTTGGGAAGCGGGCCGCCCTACGAGCAGTACTTC	CASSLGSGPPYEQYF
NA	TRBV19	TRBJ1-5	NA	TGTGCCAGTAGTATCGGGGGGAATCAGCCCCAGCATTTT	CASSIGGNQPQHF
many	TRBV7-2	TRBJ2-5	TRBD1	TGTGCCAGCAGCTTGGGACAGGGCAAGACCCAGTACTTC	CASSLGQGKTQYF
NA	TRBV12-3/TRBV12-4	TRBJ2-5	NA	TGTGCCAGCAGTATCTCGCAGACCCAGTACTTC	CASSISQTQYF
many	TRBV20-1	TRBJ2-1	TRBD2	TGCAGTGCAACGACTAGCGGGGGGTACAATGAGCAGTTCTTC	CSATTSGGYNEQFF
NA	TRBV4-1	TRBJ1-5	NA	TGCGCCAGCAGCCCCTTATGGCAGGGTTACAATCAGCCCCAGCATTTT	CASSPLWQGYNQPQHF
many	TRBV5-1	TRBJ2-3	TRBD2	TGCGCCAGCAGCGACATAGCGGGGGGAAGAGGAGATACGCAGTATTTT	CASSDIAGGRGDTQYF
many	TRBV28	TRBJ1-2	TRBD1	TGTGCCAGCAGCTCAGGACAGGGGGGATCTAACTATGGCTACACCTTC	CASSSGQGGSNYGYTF
NA	TRBV5-1	TRBJ2-3	TRBD1	TGCGCCAGCAGCTTGAGTGGGGACAGTTTCACAGATACGCAGTATTTT	CASSLSGDSFTDTQYF
NA	TRBV12-3/TRBV12-4	TRBJ1-1	TRBD1	TGTGCCAGCAGAACGACAGGGGGGGTTGAAGCTTTCTTT	CASRTTGGVEAFF
many	TRBV6-6	TRBJ2-3	TRBD2	TGTGCCAGCAGTTACGCCGCTAGCGGGGGGGCGACAGATACGCAGTATTTT	CASSYAASGGATDTQYF
many	TRBV29-1	TRBJ1-5	NA	TGCAGCGTTGGGGCGCCGGGCAGCAATCAGCCCCAGCATTTT	CSVGAPGSNQPQHF
many	TRBV7-3	TRBJ2-1	TRBD2	TGTGCCAGCAGCGCCGGACTAGCGGCGTACAATGAGCAGTTCTTC	CASSAGLAAYNEQFF
NA	TRBV10-3	TRBJ2-3	NA	TGTGCCATCAGTGAAAATGGGCAGACCACAGATACGCAGTATTTT	CAISENGQTTDTQYF
NA	TRBV19	TRBJ2-7	NA	TGTGCCAGTAGATCCGGGGGAGAGCAGTACTTC	CASRSGGEQYF
many	TRBV5-1	TRBJ2-1	NA	TGCGCCAGCAGCAAGTGGACCTCCCACAATGAGCAGTTCTTC	CASSKWTSHNEQFF
NA	TRBV6-5	TRBJ2-3	TRBD2	TGTGCCAGCAGTTACTCGGGTAGCGGGGTTGGCACAGATACGCAGTATTTT	CASSYSGSGVGTDTQYF
NA	TRBV5-1	TRBJ2-2	TRBD1	TGCGCCAGCAGCCCTCATCAGGGGGCCTACACCGGGGAGCTGTTTTTT	CASSPHQGAYTGELFF
NA	TRBV5-1	TRBJ2-2	TRBD2	TGCGCCAGCAACACCGGGACTAGCAACACCGGGGAGCTGTTTTTT	CASNTGTSNTGELFF
few	TRBV4-1	TRBJ2-1	TRBD2	TGCGCCAGCAGCCAAGTTAGGACTAGCGGGGGGGCCTATGAGCAGTTCTTC	CASSQVRTSGGAYEQFF
few	TRBV19	TRBJ1-5	TRBD1	TGTGCCAGTAGTATTAGGACAGGGGGTTCAGCGGGCAATCAGCCCCAGCATTTT	CASSIRTGGSAGNQPQHF
many	TRBV7-8	TRBJ1-2	NA	TGTGCCAGCAGCTTAGGTCAGCCCTACTATGGCTACACCTTC	CASSLGQPYYGYTF
many	TRBV6-1	TRBJ1-5	NA	TGTGCCAGCAGTGGAAGAGGGTTAGTCAGTCAGCCCCAGCATTTT	CASSGRGLVSQPQHF
NA	TRBV6-9	TRBJ2-1	NA	TGTGCCAGCAGTTACTGGGGGCAGAATGAGCAGTTCTTC	CASSYWGQNEQFF
few	TRBV3-1	TRBJ2-5	TRBD1	TGTGCCAGCAGCCCAACCCAACAGGACAGGGGCCTGGAGACCCAGTACTTC	CASSPTQQDRGLETQYF
many	TRBV9	TRBJ2-1	NA	TGTGCCAGCAGCCCACTGGGACCCAATGAGCAGTTCTTC	CASSPLGPNEQFF
few	TRBV3-1	TRBJ2-1	NA	TGTGCCAGCAGCCAAGATAGCGGCTACAATGAGCAGTTCTTC	CASSQDSGYNEQFF
many	TRBV7-9	TRBJ1-2	NA	TGCGCCAGCAGCTTGGGCCGGGGGAACTATGGCTACACCTTC	CASSLGRGNYGYTF